This TCR beta chain emerged from a study of blood T cell repertoires in COVID-19. Study-level information: T cells, B-cell-depleted T cells, or PBMCs provided the cDNA or gDNA that served as material.

Those who participated ranged in age from roughly 18 to 89 years and resided in about two dozen US areas. The recovered donors of Cohort 3 showed two negative PCRs, clearance, or symptom resolution. Authors' data handling: Amplifying reference gene primers gave estimates of nucleated cell counts. TCRdb's table, derived via immunoSEQ multiplex PCR, lists solely in-frame clones and lacks some. Clone size and V and J calls were adopted from that table, with D and trimming inferred from the DNA. Here the sample spans about 320,000 clones, around 86% being singletons. The trim removed 5 bases at V and 1 base at J, leaving 8 bases unmatched. There are 17 residues in the CDR3. Germline V gene data show CDR1 as SGHTA and CDR2 as FQGTGA.

The sequence came from a man between 60 and 70 years old who had recovered from COVID-19. The sample comprised PBMCs or T cells enriched from blood (not recorded which). The chain links TRBV7-3 to TRBJ2-2, with 9 nucleotides matching TRBD2. CDR3 loop: CASSKTRTSENTGELFF. CDR3 coding DNA: TGTGCCAGCAGCAAAACCCGGACTAGCGAGAACACCGGGGAGCTGTTTTTT.